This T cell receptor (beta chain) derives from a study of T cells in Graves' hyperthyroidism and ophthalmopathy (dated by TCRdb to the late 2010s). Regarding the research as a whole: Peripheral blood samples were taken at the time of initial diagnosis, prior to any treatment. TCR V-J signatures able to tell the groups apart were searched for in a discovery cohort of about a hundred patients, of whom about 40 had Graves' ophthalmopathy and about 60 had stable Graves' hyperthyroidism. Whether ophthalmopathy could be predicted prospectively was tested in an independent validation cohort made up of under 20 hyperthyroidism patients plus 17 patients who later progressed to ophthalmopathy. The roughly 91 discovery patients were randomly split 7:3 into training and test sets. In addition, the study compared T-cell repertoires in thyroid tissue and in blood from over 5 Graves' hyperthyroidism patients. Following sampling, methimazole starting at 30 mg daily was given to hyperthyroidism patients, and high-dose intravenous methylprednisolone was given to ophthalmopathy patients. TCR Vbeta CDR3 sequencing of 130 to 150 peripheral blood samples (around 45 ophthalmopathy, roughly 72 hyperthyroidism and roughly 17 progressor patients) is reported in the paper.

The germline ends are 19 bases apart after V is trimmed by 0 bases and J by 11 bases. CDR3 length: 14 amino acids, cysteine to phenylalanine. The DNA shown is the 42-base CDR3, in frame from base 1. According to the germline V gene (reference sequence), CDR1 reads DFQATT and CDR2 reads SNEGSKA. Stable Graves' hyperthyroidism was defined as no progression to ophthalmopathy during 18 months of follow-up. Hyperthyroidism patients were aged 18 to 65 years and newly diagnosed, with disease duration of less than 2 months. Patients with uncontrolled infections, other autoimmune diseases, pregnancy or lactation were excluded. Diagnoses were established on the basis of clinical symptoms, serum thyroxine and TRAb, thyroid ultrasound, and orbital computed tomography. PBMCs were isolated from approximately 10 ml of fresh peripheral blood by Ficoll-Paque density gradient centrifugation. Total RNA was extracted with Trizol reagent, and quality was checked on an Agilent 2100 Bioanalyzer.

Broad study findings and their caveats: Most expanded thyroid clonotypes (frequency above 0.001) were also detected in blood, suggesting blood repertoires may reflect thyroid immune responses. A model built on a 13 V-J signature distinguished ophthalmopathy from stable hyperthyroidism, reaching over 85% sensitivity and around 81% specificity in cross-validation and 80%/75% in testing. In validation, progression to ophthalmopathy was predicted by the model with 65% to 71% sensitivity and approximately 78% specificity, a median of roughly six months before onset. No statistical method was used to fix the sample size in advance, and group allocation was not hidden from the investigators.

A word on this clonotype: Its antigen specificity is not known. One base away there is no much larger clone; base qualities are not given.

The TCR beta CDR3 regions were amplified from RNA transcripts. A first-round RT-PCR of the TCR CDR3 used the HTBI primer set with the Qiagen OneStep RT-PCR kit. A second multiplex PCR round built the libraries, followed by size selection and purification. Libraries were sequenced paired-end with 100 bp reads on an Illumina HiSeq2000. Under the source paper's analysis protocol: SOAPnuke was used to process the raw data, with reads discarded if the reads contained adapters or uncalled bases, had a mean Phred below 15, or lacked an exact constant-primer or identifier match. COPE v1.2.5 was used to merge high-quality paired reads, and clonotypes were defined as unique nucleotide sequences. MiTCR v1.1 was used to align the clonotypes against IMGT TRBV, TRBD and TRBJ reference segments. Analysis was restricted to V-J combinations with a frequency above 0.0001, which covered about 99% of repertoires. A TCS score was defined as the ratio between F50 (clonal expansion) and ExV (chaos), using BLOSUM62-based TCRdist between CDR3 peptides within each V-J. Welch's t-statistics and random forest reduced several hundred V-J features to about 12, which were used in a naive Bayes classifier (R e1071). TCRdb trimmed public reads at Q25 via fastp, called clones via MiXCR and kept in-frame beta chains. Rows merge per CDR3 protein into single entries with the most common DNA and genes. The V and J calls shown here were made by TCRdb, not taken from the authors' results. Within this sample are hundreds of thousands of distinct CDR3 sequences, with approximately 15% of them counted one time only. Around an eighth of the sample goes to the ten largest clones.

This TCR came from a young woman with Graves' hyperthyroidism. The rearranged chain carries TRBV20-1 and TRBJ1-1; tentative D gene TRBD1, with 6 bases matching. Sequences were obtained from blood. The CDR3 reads CSARDAQGLEVAFF. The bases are TGCAGTGCTAGAGATGCACAGGGATTAGAAGTGGCTTTCTTT.